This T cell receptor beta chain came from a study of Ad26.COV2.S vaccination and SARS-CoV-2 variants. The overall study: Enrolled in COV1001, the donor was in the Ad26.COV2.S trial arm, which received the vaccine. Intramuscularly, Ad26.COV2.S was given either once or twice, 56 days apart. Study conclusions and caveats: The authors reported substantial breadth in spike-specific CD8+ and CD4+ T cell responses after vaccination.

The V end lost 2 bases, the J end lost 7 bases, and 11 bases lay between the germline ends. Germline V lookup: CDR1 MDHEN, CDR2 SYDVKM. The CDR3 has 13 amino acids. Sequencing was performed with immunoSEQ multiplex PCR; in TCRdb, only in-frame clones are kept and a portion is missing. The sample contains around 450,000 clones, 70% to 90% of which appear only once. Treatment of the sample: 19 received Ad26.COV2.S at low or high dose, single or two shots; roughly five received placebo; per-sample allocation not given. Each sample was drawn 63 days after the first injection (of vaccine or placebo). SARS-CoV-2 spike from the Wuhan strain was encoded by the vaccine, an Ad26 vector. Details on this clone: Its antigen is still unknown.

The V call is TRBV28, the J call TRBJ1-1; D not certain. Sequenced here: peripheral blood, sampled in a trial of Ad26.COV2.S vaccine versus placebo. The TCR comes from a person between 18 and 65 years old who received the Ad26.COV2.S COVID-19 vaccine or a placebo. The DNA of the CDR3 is TGTGCCAGCAGTTTACCCCGGCGGGGTGAAGCTTTCTTT. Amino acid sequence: CASSLPRRGEAFF.